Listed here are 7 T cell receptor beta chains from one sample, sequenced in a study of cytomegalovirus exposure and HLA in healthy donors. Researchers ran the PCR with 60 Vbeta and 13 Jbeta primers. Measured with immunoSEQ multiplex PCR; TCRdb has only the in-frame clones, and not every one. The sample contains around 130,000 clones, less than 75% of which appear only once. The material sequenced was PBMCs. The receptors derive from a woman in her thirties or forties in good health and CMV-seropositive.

CDR3 amino acids: CASSVGQGYNEQFF. The CDR3 nucleotides read TGTGCCAGCAGCGTAGGACAGGGTTACAATGAGCAGTTCTTC. This chain uses TRBV9 with TRBJ2-1, with 7 bases fitting TRBD1. From germline, CDR1 is SGDLS and CDR2 YYNGEE. The CDR3 spans 14 residues. J lost 4 bases, V lost 0 bases, and 1 base had no gene match.

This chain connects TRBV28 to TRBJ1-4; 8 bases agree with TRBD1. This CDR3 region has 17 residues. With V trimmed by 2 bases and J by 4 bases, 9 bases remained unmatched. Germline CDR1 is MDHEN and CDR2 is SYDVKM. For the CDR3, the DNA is TGTGCCAGCAGTTTACCTCAGACAGGGGTCGGTAATGAAAAACTGTTTTTT. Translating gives CASSLPQTGVGNEKLFF.

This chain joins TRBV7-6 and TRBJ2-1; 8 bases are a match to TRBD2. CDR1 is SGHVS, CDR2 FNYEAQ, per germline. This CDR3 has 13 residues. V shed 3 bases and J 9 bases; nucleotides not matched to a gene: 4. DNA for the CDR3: TGTGCCAGCAGCTTCAATAGCGGGACTGAGCAGTTCTTC. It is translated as CASSFNSGTEQFF.

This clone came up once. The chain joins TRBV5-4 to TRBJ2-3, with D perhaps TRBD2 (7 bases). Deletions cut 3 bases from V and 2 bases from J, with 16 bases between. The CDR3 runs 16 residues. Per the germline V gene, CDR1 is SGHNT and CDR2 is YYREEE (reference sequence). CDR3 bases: TGTGCCAGCAGCTCCCGACGGGGGGCTTTCACAGATACGCAGTATTTT. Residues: CASSSRRGAFTDTQYF.

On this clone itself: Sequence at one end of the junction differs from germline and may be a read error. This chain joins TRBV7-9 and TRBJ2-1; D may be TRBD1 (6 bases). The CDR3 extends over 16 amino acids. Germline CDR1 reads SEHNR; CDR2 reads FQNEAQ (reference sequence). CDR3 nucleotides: TGTTCCAGCAGCCCTGGGGGCTCGGGACCCTACAATGAGCAGTTCTTC. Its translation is CSSSPGGSGPYNEQFF.

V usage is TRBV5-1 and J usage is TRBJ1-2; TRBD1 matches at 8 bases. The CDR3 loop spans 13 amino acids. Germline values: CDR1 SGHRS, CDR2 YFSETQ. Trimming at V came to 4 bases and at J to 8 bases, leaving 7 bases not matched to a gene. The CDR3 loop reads CASSPRTGLGYTF. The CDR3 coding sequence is TGCGCCAGCAGCCCGAGGACAGGGCTGGGCTACACCTTC.

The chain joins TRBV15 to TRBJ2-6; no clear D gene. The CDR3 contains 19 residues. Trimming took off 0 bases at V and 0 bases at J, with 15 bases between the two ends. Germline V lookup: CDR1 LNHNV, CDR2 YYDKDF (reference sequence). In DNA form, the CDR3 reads TGTGCCACCAGCAGAGATTTGAGGAGACTGAACTCTGGGGCCAACGTCCTGACTTTC. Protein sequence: CATSRDLRRLNSGANVLTF.